The next 6 T cell receptor beta chains were all read from a single sample in a study of blood T cell repertoires in COVID-19. TCRdb's table, derived via immunoSEQ multiplex PCR, lists solely in-frame clones and lacks some. The data contain approximately 220,000 clones, about 80% of them seen just once; the ten biggest clones take up roughly 2.4%. Sequencing was done on a sample of peripheral blood. The receptors shown here come from a woman aged 55-69 years with acute or convalescent COVID-19.

CDR3 bases: TGTGCCAGCCGCGGGGACCCCCAAGAGACCCAGTACTTC. This gives the protein CASRGDPQETQYF. The chain links TRBV12-3 or TRBV12-4 to TRBJ2-5; D perhaps matches TRBD2 (6 bases). The germline V and J ends were trimmed by 8 bases and 1 base, with 11 bases remaining between them. The CDR3 has 13 amino acids.

The chain employs TRBV6-6 and TRBJ2-1; D is undetermined. Germline V gene lookup returns CDR1 MNHNY and CDR2 SVGAGI (reference sequence). The CDR3 totals 11 residues. The V end was cut by 6 bases, the J end by 6 bases, with 6 bases between. The CDR3 coding sequence is TGTGCCAGCAGAACAACCAATGAGCAGTTCTTC. This codes for CASRTTNEQFF.

The chain links TRBV30 to TRBJ1-2; 9 bases fit TRBD1. In germline, CDR1 is GTSNPN, CDR2 SVGIG (reference sequence). The V gene end was trimmed by 4 bases and the J gene end by 2 bases; junction bases not matched to a gene: 17. The CDR3 consists of 18 residues. CDR3 sequence reads: CAWKTRDRVESPNYGYTF. In nucleotides, the CDR3 is TGTGCCTGGAAAACCCGGGACAGGGTGGAAAGCCCAAACTATGGCTACACCTTC.

The rearrangement joins TRBV5-1 to TRBJ1-2; D not resolved. CDR1 SGHRS and CDR2 YFSETQ come from the germline V gene. V was cut by 0 bases and J by 8 bases, with 8 bases left in between. The CDR3 sequence is 12 residues long. The CDR3 nucleotides are TGCGCCAGCAGCTTGGACCAGATAGGCTACACCTTC. As protein: CASSLDQIGYTF.

This sequence joins TRBV7-2 and TRBJ2-5; tentative D call: TRBD2 (5 bases). This CDR3 region has 13 residues. The V end was cut by 2 bases, the J end by 14 bases, with 18 bases between. CDR1 and CDR2 (germline): SGHTA, FQGNSA. The CDR3 coding sequence is TGTGCCAGCAGCTTAATGCTAGCTGAGGTCCCATACTTC. Translated: CASSLMLAEVPYF.

Details on this clone: Different DNA sequences within this sample yield the same CDR3. This chain connects TRBV5-1 to TRBJ2-1; 10 bases are a match to TRBD2. V lost 1 base, J lost 2 bases, and 0 bases stayed unmatched. The germline gives CDR1 SGHRS, CDR2 YFSETQ. The CDR3 sequence is 15 residues long. CDR3 residues: CASSLTSGAYNEQFF. CDR3 DNA sequence: TGCGCCAGCAGCTTGACTAGCGGGGCCTACAATGAGCAGTTCTTC.